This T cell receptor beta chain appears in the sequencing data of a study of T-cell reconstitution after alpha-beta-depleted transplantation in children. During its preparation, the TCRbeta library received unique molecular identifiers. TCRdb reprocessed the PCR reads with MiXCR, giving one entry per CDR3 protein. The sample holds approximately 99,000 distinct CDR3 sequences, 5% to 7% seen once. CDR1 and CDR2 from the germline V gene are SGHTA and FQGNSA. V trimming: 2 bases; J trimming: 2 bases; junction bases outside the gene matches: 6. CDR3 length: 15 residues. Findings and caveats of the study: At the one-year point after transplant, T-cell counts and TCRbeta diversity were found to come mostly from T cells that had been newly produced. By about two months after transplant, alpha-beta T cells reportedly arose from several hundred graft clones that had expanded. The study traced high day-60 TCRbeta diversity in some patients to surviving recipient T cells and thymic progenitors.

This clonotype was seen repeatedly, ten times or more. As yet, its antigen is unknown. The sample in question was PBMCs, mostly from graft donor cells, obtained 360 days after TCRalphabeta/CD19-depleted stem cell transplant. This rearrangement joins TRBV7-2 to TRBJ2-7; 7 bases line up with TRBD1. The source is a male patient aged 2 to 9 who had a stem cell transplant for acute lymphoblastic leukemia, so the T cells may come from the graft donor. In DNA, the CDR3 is TGTGCCAGCAGCTTATTCCAGGGGGACCCCTACGAGCAGTACTTC. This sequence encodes CASSLFQGDPYEQYF.